The sequence of this TCR beta chain was determined in a study of blood T cells in healthy people across ages. Findings of the study overall: TCR beta diversity tracked closely with naive T cell percentage. Across the age range, TCR beta diversity per million T cells fell in a roughly linear way.

Each donor's blood draw was roughly 9.5 milliliters of peripheral blood. Germline V CDR1 and CDR2: MDHEN, SYDVKM. The CDR3 extends over 14 amino acids. The second PCR ran 7 to 11 cycles with a sample-barcoded 5' primer and J-beta primers. Every single cDNA molecule received a tag from a template-switch adaptor with 12 random nucleotides. MiXCR was run by TCRdb on the 5' RACE reads, yielding one entry per CDR3 protein. In the table there are around 870,000 distinct CDR3 sequences, 29% of which are singletons. This clonotype was observed once. Antigen specificity is unknown. A much bigger clone sits one base away, suggesting this may be a read error.

This receptor was obtained from an elderly woman in good health. The source material was blood. The V and J genes are TRBV28 and TRBJ2-7; 7 bases agree with TRBD1. The end of the DNA is better explained by TRBJ2-1, so the J call may be wrong. CDR3 loop: CASTLGQGVTEQFF. As DNA, the CDR3 is TGTGCCAGCACCCTGGGGCAGGGGGTGACCGAGCAGTTCTTC.